The present TCR beta chain was sequenced within a study of radiotherapy plus CTLA-4 blockade in lung cancer. Using immunoSEQ multiplex PCR, the repertoire was profiled, and TCRdb retains in-frame clones only, with some absent. The data hold 62,000 or so clones, with 70% to 80% observed a single time. The length of the CDR3 is 15 residues. Per germline, CDR1 MNHEY and CDR2 SVGAGI. After removal of 6 bases from V and 2 bases from J, the junction contained 9 bases not matched to a gene. The chain has TRBV6-5 and TRBJ2-7; TRBD1 agrees at 8 bases. This sequence originates from a human donor with non-small cell lung cancer who had a complete response to radiotherapy plus ipilimumab. The sequences come from peripheral blood, collected from a patient treated with radiotherapy plus ipilimumab. The CDR3 reads CASRARQGRAYEQYF. In nucleotides, the CDR3 is TGTGCCAGCAGGGCACGACAGGGGCGGGCCTACGAGCAGTACTTC.